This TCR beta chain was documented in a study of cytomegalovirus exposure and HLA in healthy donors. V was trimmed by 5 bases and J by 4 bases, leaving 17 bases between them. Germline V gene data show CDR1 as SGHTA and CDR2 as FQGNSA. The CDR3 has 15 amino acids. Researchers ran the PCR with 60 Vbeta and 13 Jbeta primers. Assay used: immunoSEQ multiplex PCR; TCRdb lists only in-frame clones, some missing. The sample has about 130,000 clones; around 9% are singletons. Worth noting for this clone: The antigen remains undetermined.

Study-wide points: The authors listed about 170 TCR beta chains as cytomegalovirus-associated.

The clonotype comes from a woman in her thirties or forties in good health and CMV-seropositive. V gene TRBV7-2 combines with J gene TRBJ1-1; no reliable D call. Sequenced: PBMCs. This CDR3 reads CASSRALPGSTEAFF. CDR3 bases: TGTGCCAGCAGCCGGGCCCTCCCCGGGAGCACTGAAGCTTTCTTT.